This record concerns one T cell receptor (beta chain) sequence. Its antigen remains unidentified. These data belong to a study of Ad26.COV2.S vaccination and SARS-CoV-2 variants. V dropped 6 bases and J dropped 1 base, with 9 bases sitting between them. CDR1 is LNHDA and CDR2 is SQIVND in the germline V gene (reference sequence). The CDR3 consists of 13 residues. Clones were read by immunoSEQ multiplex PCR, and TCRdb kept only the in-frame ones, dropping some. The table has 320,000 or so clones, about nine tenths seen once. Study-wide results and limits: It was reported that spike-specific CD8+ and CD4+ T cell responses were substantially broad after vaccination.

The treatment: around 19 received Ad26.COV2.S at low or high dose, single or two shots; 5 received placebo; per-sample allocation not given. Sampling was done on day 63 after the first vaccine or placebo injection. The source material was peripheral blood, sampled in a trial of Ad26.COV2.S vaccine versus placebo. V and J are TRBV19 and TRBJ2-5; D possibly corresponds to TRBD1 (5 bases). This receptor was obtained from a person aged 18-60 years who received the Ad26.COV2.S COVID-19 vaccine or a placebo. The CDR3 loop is CASRARAQETQYF. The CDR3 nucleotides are TGTGCCAGTAGAGCCAGGGCCCAAGAGACCCAGTACTTC. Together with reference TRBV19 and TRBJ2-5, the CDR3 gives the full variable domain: DGGITQSPKYLFRKEGQNVTLSCEQNLNHDAMYWYRQDPGQGLRLIYYSQIVNDFQKGDIAEGYSVSREKKESFPLTVTSAQKNPTAFYLCASRARAQETQYFGPGTRLLVL.